A selection of T cell receptor beta chains follows, all from one sample in a study of blood T cell repertoires in COVID-19. Clones were read by immunoSEQ multiplex PCR, and TCRdb kept only the in-frame ones, dropping some. Of about 130,000 clones in the sample, over 75% are singletons; the top ten hold roughly 27%. The sequenced sample consisted of peripheral blood. These receptors all come from a woman of 80 years or more with acute or convalescent COVID-19. Both conserved end residues are part of each CDR3. Fields, in order: J gene, V gene, clone size, D gene, CDR3 DNA, CDR3 protein. D genes are given only for firm matches. Size is omitted from some rows. Given values are once, few, many or a class for expanded clones.

TRBJ1-2 | TRBV12-5 | NA | NA | TGTGCTAGTGGCCACGGACACAAGAACTATGGCTACACCTTC | CASGHGHKNYGYTF
TRBJ1-4 | TRBV4-2 | NA | TRBD1 | TGTGCCAGCAGCCAAGTTGGGGAAGGGGGCGCAGGTGAAAAACTGTTTTTT | CASSQVGEGGAGEKLFF
TRBJ1-1 | TRBV5-1 | NA | NA | TGCGCCAGCAGCTCTAGAGGCGGGGTGAACACTGAAGCTTTCTTT | CASSSRGGVNTEAFF
TRBJ2-1 | TRBV7-8 | NA | NA | TGTGCCAGCAGCTTACGAGAATACGGACGGGAATCCTACAATGAGCAGTTCTTC | CASSLREYGRESYNEQFF
TRBJ1-1 | TRBV18 | NA | NA | TGTGCCAGCTCCCTAGGACAGAACACTGAAGCTTTCTTT | CASSLGQNTEAFF
TRBJ1-2 | TRBV21-1 | NA | NA | TGTGCCAGCAGCAAAGAGCCGGACAGTCATAACTATGGCTACACCTTC | CASSKEPDSHNYGYTF
TRBJ2-2 | TRBV9 | once | NA | TGTGCCAGCAGCGCACGAGGCACCGGGGAGCTGTTTTTT | CASSARGTGELFF
TRBJ2-7 | TRBV7-2 | few | NA | TGTGCCAGCAGCCTCATCGGACTGTACGAGCAGTACTTC | CASSLIGLYEQYF
TRBJ2-2 | TRBV6-2/TRBV6-3 | NA | NA | TGTGCCAGCAGTTACGATGGCAGGGTTACGAACACCGGGGAGCTGTTTTTT | CASSYDGRVTNTGELFF
TRBJ2-3 | TRBV10-3 | NA | TRBD1 | TGTGCCATCAGTGCGAGGGGACAGTTGGGTCGTACAGATACGCAGTATTTT | CAISARGQLGRTDTQYF
TRBJ1-5 | TRBV6-5 | NA | NA | TGTGCCAGCAGTACAGGGTATCAGCCCCAGCATTTT | CASSTGYQPQHF
TRBJ2-2 | TRBV7-2 | NA | NA | TGTGCCAGCAGCCTGGGGAGGAGCCCACCGAACACCGGGGAGCTGTTTTTT | CASSLGRSPPNTGELFF
TRBJ2-5 | TRBV7-2 | NA | NA | TGTGCCAGCAGCTCCTCGGGGGTAGGGACCCAGTACTTC | CASSSSGVGTQYF
TRBJ2-7 | TRBV29-1 | NA | NA | TGCAGCGTTTCCAGAGACAGCTCCTACGAGCAGTACTTC | CSVSRDSSYEQYF
TRBJ1-2 | TRBV4-1 | once | NA | TGCGCCAGCAGCCAAGAAGTAGGCCGGGGAATTGGCTACACCTTC | CASSQEVGRGIGYTF
TRBJ1-2 | TRBV2 | few | NA | TGTGCCAGCAGTGTAAACCAGGCTCAAATCCCCTACACCTTC | CASSVNQAQIPYTF
TRBJ2-5 | TRBV7-2 | NA | NA | TGTGCCAGCAGCCCAACAGGAGTAGAAGAGACCCAGTACTTC | CASSPTGVEETQYF
TRBJ1-5 | TRBV3-1/TRBV3-2 | NA | NA | TGTGCCAGCAGCCAAGAGGGTGGAGGTCAGCCCCAGCATTTT | CASSQEGGGQPQHF
TRBJ1-5 | TRBV24-1 | NA | NA | TGTGCCACCAGTGGCCCCGGGGGGGGGCAGACCCAGCATTTT | CATSGPGGGQTQHF
TRBJ1-2 | TRBV20-1 | NA | NA | TGCAGTGCTAGTAACAGGGAGGGATCTGGCTACACCTTC | CSASNREGSGYTF
TRBJ2-7 | TRBV6-6 | NA | TRBD1 | TGTGCCAGCAGACGGGGACAGGTCTACGAGCAGTACTTC | CASRRGQVYEQYF
TRBJ1-2 | TRBV6-1 | NA | NA | TGTGCCAGCAGTGAAGGGGACGGGGGGACCTATGGCTACACCTTC | CASSEGDGGTYGYTF
TRBJ2-5 | TRBV10-3 | NA | TRBD1 | TGTGCCATCAGAGGGGACAGGGGGCAGTTTGAGACCCAGTACTTC | CAIRGDRGQFETQYF
TRBJ1-6 | TRBV7-8 | NA | NA | TGTGCCAGCAGCCCTTTGGGGGCAGGGAATTCACCCCTCCACTTT | CASSPLGAGNSPLHF
TRBJ2-5 | TRBV5-6 | NA | TRBD1 | TGTGCCAGCAGCCCGGGACAGATCCAAGAGACCCAGTACTTC | CASSPGQIQETQYF
TRBJ1-1 | TRBV10-3 | NA | NA | TGTGCCATCAGTGGATTCCGGGACACTGAAGCTTTCTTT | CAISGFRDTEAFF
TRBJ1-1 | TRBV12-3/TRBV12-4 | once | NA | TGTGCCAGCAGTTTAAATACAGGGCAAGCTTTCTTT | CASSLNTGQAFF
TRBJ2-1 | TRBV6-5 | NA | NA | TGTGCCAGCAGTTTCATGGTCGGACAATACAATGAGCAGTTCTTC | CASSFMVGQYNEQFF
TRBJ1-1 | TRBV7-8 | NA | TRBD1 | TGTGCCAGCAGCGTAGGACAGGGACCCATGGGGGCTTTCTTT | CASSVGQGPMGAFF
TRBJ2-7 | TRBV6-5 | NA | NA | TGTGCCAGCAAGCACCTCAGGGTCCACGAGCAGTACTTC | CASKHLRVHEQYF
TRBJ2-3 | TRBV29-1 | NA | NA | TGCAGCGTTGGTCCCCAGCGGGGCACAGATACGCAGTATTTT | CSVGPQRGTDTQYF
TRBJ1-5 | TRBV19 | few | TRBD1 | TGTGCCAGTGGGATTTTGGGACAGCACAATCAGCCCCAGCATTTT | CASGILGQHNQPQHF
TRBJ2-1 | TRBV2 | NA | NA | TGTGCCAGCAAATCCCTAGATGAGCAGTTCTTC | CASKSLDEQFF
TRBJ1-1 | TRBV6-1 | NA | NA | TGTGCCAGCAGTGAAGCGCAGGGGTTACAGGCTTTCTTT | CASSEAQGLQAFF
TRBJ2-2 | TRBV7-3 | few | TRBD1 | TGTGCCAGCAGCCGCGACAGGGACCGCGGGGAGCTGTTTTTT | CASSRDRDRGELFF
TRBJ1-6 | TRBV2 | NA | TRBD1 | TGTGCCAGCAGAGCTGACAGGGCCAATTCACCCCTCCACTTT | CASRADRANSPLHF